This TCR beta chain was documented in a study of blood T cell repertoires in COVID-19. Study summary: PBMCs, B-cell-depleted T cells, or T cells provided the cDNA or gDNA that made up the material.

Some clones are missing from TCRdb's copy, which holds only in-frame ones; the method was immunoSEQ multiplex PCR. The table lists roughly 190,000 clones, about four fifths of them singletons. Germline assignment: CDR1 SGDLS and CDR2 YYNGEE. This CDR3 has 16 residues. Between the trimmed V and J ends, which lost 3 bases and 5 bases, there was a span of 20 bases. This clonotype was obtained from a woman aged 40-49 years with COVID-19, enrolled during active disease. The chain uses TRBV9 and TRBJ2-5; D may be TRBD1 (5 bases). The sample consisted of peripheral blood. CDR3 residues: CASSADLVSPGETQYF. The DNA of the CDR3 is TGTGCCAGCAGCGCAGACCTGGTGTCGCCAGGGGAGACCCAGTACTTC.